These 17 T cell receptor beta chains were sequenced from one sample in a study of T cell repertoires in cytomegalovirus infection (dated by TCRdb to about 2019). Reads for this sample came from an Illumina HiSeq 1500. Using fastp trimming at Q25 and MiXCR clonotype assembly, TCRdb reanalyzed the public sequencing data and kept in-frame beta chains. CDR3 protein duplicates are merged, each entry listing the most common genes and DNA. This sample gives about 920,000 distinct CDR3 sequences in total; about a third of them show up just once. The ten largest clones add up to around an eighth of the sample. No antigen has been identified for these receptors. The sample's treatment or condition, from its label and the paper: in vitro stimulation with specific CMV peptide epitopes to enrich CMV-specific T cells. Source: cultured CD8+ T cells from PBMCs, taken from culture after CMV antigen stimulation. The receptors here all came from a human donor in good health (CMV status not recorded). Some clones in this sample may be carry-over from other donors' samples.

The chain recombines TRBV6-2 or TRBV6-3 with TRBJ1-5; D is uncertain. Trimming took 5 bases from V and 9 from J, leaving 14 bases between them. Germline CDR1 reads MNHEY; CDR2 reads SVGEGT. The CDR3 runs 13 residues. The chain's CDR3 is CASSLDLAGPQHF. The CDR3 DNA sequence: TGTGCCAGCAGTCTTGACCTCGCTGGGCCCCAGCATTTT.

This clonotype has a handful of counts. This chain connects TRBV28 to TRBJ2-7, with 9 bases identical to TRBD1. Trimming removed 3 bases from V and 4 bases from J; junction bases left unmatched: 10. The CDR3 loop spans 16 amino acids. CDR1 is MDHEN and CDR2 is SYDVKM in the germline V gene. The CDR3 loop is CASSLGSGTGSYEQYV. CDR3 coding DNA: TGTGCCAGCAGTTTGGGATCCGGGACAGGGAGTTACGAGCAGTACGTC.

V gene TRBV6-1 combines with J gene TRBJ2-7; D might be TRBD2 (5 bases). Germline V CDR1 and CDR2: MNHNS, SASEGT. The CDR3 extends over 13 amino acids. The V end lost 2 bases, the J end lost 6 bases, and 11 bases lay between the germline ends. CDR3 bases: TGTGCCAGCAGTGAAACTAGATTTCGCGAGCAGTACTTC. It codes for CASSETRFREQYF.

The gene calls are TRBV27 and TRBJ2-7; D is possibly TRBD2 (6 bases). CDR3 size: 13 residues. The germline V and J ends were trimmed by 6 bases and 4 bases, with 13 bases remaining between them. Germline lookup yields CDR1 MNHEY and CDR2 SMNVEV (reference sequence). The CDR3 here is CASRAGPDYEQYF. Here the CDR3 DNA reads TGTGCCAGCAGAGCGGGCCCTGATTACGAGCAGTACTTC.

The chain is built from TRBV2 and TRBJ2-3, with D possibly matching TRBD2 (5 bases). This CDR3 comprises 15 residues. Germline V gene lookup returns CDR1 SNHLY and CDR2 FYNNEI. Trimming stripped 3 bases from V and 4 bases from J, with 14 bases between. As DNA, the CDR3 is TGTGCCAGCAGTGAGTGGACCCAGAGGGCAGATACGCAGTATTTT. Its protein product is CASSEWTQRADTQYF.

This chain uses TRBV5-6 with TRBJ1-1; D is unclear. The CDR3 loop spans 18 amino acids. The germline CDR1 and CDR2 sequences are SGHDT and YYEEEE. The ends were cut back, 1 base at V and 1 base at J, with 20 bases in the middle. CDR3 coding DNA: TGTGCCAGCAGCTTGAATTTCGCCGGAATTGTATCGAACACTGAAGCTTTCTTT. Protein sequence: CASSLNFAGIVSNTEAFF.

This clonotype appeared a few times. The V gene is TRBV27, the J gene TRBJ1-1; 8 bases agree with TRBD1. This CDR3 has 13 residues. The junction had 2 bases not matched to a gene; V was cut back by 5 bases and J by 3 bases. Germline V gene lookup returns CDR1 MNHEY and CDR2 SMNVEV (reference sequence). The CDR3 reads CASSQGAHTEAFF. The CDR3 DNA follows: TGTGCCAGCAGTCAGGGGGCCCACACTGAAGCTTTCTTT.

This clonotype showed up just a few times. V and J are TRBV28 and TRBJ2-5; 10 positions agree with TRBD1. V lost 6 bases and J lost 3; bases outside the gene matches: 16. The CDR3 is 18 residues long. Looked up from germline, CDR1 is MDHEN and CDR2 is SYDVKM. The CDR3: CASRTRLRDRGVEETQYF. CDR3 bases: TGTGCCAGCAGAACCAGACTCCGGGACAGGGGAGTGGAAGAGACCCAGTACTTC. The full variable domain, rest sourced from reference TRBV28 and TRBJ2-5, is DVKVTQSSRYLVKRTGEKVFLECVQDMDHENMFWYRQDPGLGLRLIYFSYDVKMKEKGDIPEGYSVSREKKERFSLILESASTNQTSMYLCASRTRLRDRGVEETQYFGPGTRLLVL.

This clonotype has ten or more counts. The genes are TRBV7-2 and TRBJ2-7; possibly TRBD1 or TRBD2 for D (6 bases each). In germline, CDR1 is SGHTA, CDR2 FQGNSA. V lost 1 base, J lost 2 bases, and 12 bases lay in between. CDR3 size: 15 residues. CDR3 DNA sequence: TGTGCCAGCAGCTTAGAGGGGGGCTACACCTACGAGCAGTACTTC. Protein: CASSLEGGYTYEQYF.

V usage is TRBV7-8 and J usage is TRBJ2-5, with a weak D call TRBD1 (6 bases). The CDR3 is 16 residues long. V lost 5 bases and J lost 2, with 18 bases in between. Germline V gene sequence: CDR1 SGHVS, CDR2 FQNEAQ. CDR3 bases: TGTGCCAGCAGCCCCTGGACAGAGCAAGGTCAAGAGACCCAGTACTTC. It specifies CASSPWTEQGQETQYF.

The CDR3 DNA reads as TGTGCCAGCAGCTCCGGACCAAACGCGGCAGATACGCAGTATTTT. Protein: CASSSGPNAADTQYF. The chain links TRBV7-8 to TRBJ2-3; unclear D gene. V lost 4 bases, J lost 4 bases, and 15 bases lay in between. This CDR3 region has 15 residues. CDR1 SGHVS and CDR2 FQNEAQ come from the germline V gene.

This rearrangement joins TRBV7-9 to TRBJ2-7; 8 nucleotides agree with TRBD1. The V gene end was trimmed by 7 bases and the J gene end by 5 bases; junction bases not matched to a gene: 10. The CDR3 has 14 residues. In germline, CDR1 is SEHNR, CDR2 FQNEAQ (reference sequence). The CDR3 loop reads CASTGNRGSNEQYV. The CDR3 nucleotides are TGTGCCAGCACCGGCAACAGGGGGTCAAACGAGCAGTACGTC.

The table lists this clonotype with a few counts. The chain links TRBV4-1 to TRBJ2-7, with D hard to call. This CDR3 has 15 amino acids. Germline V gene lookup returns CDR1 MGHRA and CDR2 YSYEKL. The V and J ends lost 0 bases and 2 bases respectively, with 11 bases between them. The CDR3 reads CASSQDRTEAYEQYV. The DNA for the CDR3 is TGCGCCAGCAGCCAAGATCGTACTGAAGCCTACGAGCAGTACGTC.

This clonotype was detected only once. The gene calls are TRBV15 and TRBJ1-6, with D maybe TRBD1 (6 bases). Germline CDR1 reads LNHNV; CDR2 reads YYDKDF (reference sequence). V was shortened by 5 bases and J by 6 bases, with 17 bases between the two germline ends. The CDR3 is 16 residues long. CDR3 DNA sequence: TGTGCCACCAGCCCGGGACACCAAGGCCCTAATTCACCCCTCCACTTT. It translates to CATSPGHQGPNSPLHF.

This clonotype was found a few times. This CDR3 is CASSYSRTGHGYTF. The CDR3 nucleotides are TGTGCCAGCAGTTACTCGAGGACAGGGCACGGCTACACCTTC. The rearrangement links TRBV6-2 or TRBV6-3 to TRBJ1-2; 8 bases line up with TRBD1. The CDR3 is 14 amino acids. The germline CDR1 and CDR2 sequences are MNHEY and SVGEGT. The J segment lost 8 bases and the V segment lost 0 bases, leaving 5 bases of the junction unmatched.

This chain uses TRBV11-2 with TRBJ2-3; a possible D gene is TRBD2 (5 bases). Deletions cut 3 bases from V and 4 bases from J, with 11 bases between. The CDR3 contains 14 residues. CDR1 and CDR2 from the germline V gene are SGHAT and FQNNGV. Here the CDR3 DNA reads TGTGCCAGCAGCTTCCGACTATACCCAGATACGCAGTATTTT. Protein product: CASSFRLYPDTQYF.

In its sample, this clonotype was seen a few times. The chain combines TRBV12-3 or TRBV12-4 with TRBJ2-5, with TRBD2 as a possible D gene (7 bases). V was trimmed by 7 bases and J by 6 bases, leaving 18 bases between them. The CDR3 runs 14 residues. This CDR3 reads CASTSSGGLKTQYF. CDR3 DNA sequence: TGTGCCAGCACCTCATCCGGGGGGCTGAAGACCCAGTACTTC.